This T cell receptor beta chain was captured in a study of CD8 T cells in ankylosing spondylitis. Points from the study as a whole: Ankylosing spondylitis blood seemed to carry a telltale TCR beta motif made of about 8 highly homologous variants.

This clonotype showed up just once. The target antigen is unknown. TCRdb reprocessed the 5' RACE reads with MiXCR, giving one entry per CDR3 protein. Here the sample spans 670,000 or so distinct CDR3 sequences, 15% to 20% being singletons. Sequenced sample: blood, either unsorted or a sorted T cell fraction (not recorded which). The source is a male donor with ankylosing spondylitis.

The CDR3 DNA reads as TGCAGCGGCCTTGTGGGACACTACGAGCAGTACTTC. Translation: CSGLVGHYEQYF. V gene TRBV29-1 combines with J gene TRBJ2-7; D is perhaps TRBD1 (6 bases). The V gene lost 7 bases and the J gene lost 3 bases, with 13 bases spanning the gap. Germline-derived CDR1 and CDR2 are SQVTM and ANQGSEA. The CDR3 runs 12 residues.